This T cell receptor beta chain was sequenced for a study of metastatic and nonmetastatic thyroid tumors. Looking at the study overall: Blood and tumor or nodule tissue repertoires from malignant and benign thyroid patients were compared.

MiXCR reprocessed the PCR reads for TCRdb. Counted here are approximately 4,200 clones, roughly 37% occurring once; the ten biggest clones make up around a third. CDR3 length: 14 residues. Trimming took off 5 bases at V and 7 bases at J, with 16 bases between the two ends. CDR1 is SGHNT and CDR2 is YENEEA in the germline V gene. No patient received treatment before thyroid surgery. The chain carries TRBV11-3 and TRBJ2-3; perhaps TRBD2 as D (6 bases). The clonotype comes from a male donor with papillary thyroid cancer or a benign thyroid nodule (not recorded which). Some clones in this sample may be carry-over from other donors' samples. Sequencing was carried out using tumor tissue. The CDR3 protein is CASSPAAGSHTQYF. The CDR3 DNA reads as TGTGCCAGCAGCCCTGCGGCGGGAAGTCATACGCAGTATTTT.